These 3 T cell receptor beta chains originate from one sample sequenced in a study of Graves' ophthalmopathy and Graves' hyperthyroidism. For repertoire sequencing, the TCR beta CDR3 regions were amplified from RNA transcripts. In the first round, RT-PCR was carried out with HTBI primers, and a multiplex PCR formed the second round. Each CDR3 protein is one row after TCRdb ran MiXCR on the multiplex PCR reads. Seen here are 300,000 to 350,000 distinct CDR3 sequences, about a sixth observed once, and the top ten hold 10% to 15%. What was sequenced was peripheral blood. Receptors originate from an adult man with Graves' ophthalmopathy.

This clonotype was seen a handful of times. The chain employs TRBV2 and TRBJ2-7; D not certain. This CDR3 region has 14 residues. Germline values: CDR1 SNHLY, CDR2 FYNNEI. V was shortened by 5 bases and J by 4 bases, with 15 bases between the two germline ends. CDR3: CASSYPPDGYEQYF. Here the CDR3 DNA reads TGTGCCAGCAGTTACCCCCCTGACGGATACGAGCAGTACTTC. The full variable domain, rest sourced from reference TRBV2 and TRBJ2-7, is EPEVTQTPSHQVTQMGQEVILRCVPISNHLYFYWYRQILGQKVEFLVSFYNNEISEKSEIFDDQFSVERPDGSNFTLKIRSTKLEDSAMYFCASSYPPDGYEQYFGPGTRLTVT.

This clonotype has ten or more counts. This rearrangement joins TRBV7-2 to TRBJ1-5; D is ambiguous. V gave up 2 bases and J gave up 9 bases, with 8 bases separating them. Looked up from germline, CDR1 is SGHTA and CDR2 is FQGNSA. The CDR3 runs 12 residues. The CDR3 loop is CASSLPVGPQHF. The CDR3 DNA follows: TGTGCCAGCAGCTTACCGGTTGGGCCCCAGCATTTT.

This clonotype was counted at least ten times. The CDR3 DNA reads TGTGCCAGCAGCTTGGACAGGGGGCTTGCCGGGGAGCTGTTTTTT. Protein sequence: CASSLDRGLAGELFF. The chain recombines TRBV7-2 with TRBJ2-2, with 11 bases aligning to TRBD1. The length of the CDR3 is 15 residues. V lost 3 bases, J lost 6 bases, and 3 bases stayed unmatched. Germline V gene sequence: CDR1 SGHTA, CDR2 FQGNSA.